This TCR beta chain was sequenced in a study of T cells after yellow fever vaccination. Study-wide findings and caveats: Abundant clonotypes from the bulk population could get into FACS-sorted repertoires as contaminants. Detected again after the booster were most primary-vaccination clones, at approximately 95% CD4 and approximately 85% CD8. By day 5 rather than day 15, the secondary response had peaked, though it was weaker.

This clonotype was counted a few times. The CDR3 consists of 13 residues. In germline, CDR1 is SGHVS, CDR2 FNYEAQ. The trim removed 6 bases at V and 7 bases at J, leaving 6 bases unmatched. One entry per CDR3 protein results from TCRdb running MiXCR on the 5' RACE reads. In the table there are approximately 85,000 distinct CDR3 sequences, about an eighth of which are singletons. V and J are TRBV7-6 and TRBJ2-7; 10 positions agree with TRBD1. The specimen comprised CD8+ T cells not binding an NS4B(214-222) dextramer, sorted from PBMCs, sampled 20 to 25 days after the first yellow fever vaccination. This TCR was sampled from a young man who received the YFV17D yellow fever vaccine. The CDR3 sequence is CASSPGQGGEQYF. CDR3 bases: TGTGCCAGCAGTCCCGGACAGGGGGGTGAGCAGTACTTC.